The entry below describes one T cell receptor beta chain. The clone's antigen remains unknown. No per-base quality is available; no much larger clone lies one base away. The CDR3, from cysteine to phenylalanine, totals 14 residues. The DNA shown is the 42-base CDR3, in frame from base 1. The germline V gene encodes CDR1 MNHEY and CDR2 SVGAGI. Trimming removed 5 bases from V and 1 base from J; the gene matches leave 4 bases unexplained. This specimen belongs to a study of technical replicates of blood from four donors (dated by TCRdb to 2015 to 2018). Libraries were constructed by the immunoSEQ multiplex PCR assay. TCRdb holds this immuneACCESS table with in-frame rearrangements only. Some clones are missing; in checked studies, unresolved V genes explain under half, and the rest has no known cause. For this sample the table gives about 12,000 clones, of which about 94% were detected only once. 7.6% of the sample goes to the ten largest clones.

The sequence was collected from a human donor in good health. The sequenced material came from PBMCs. This sequence uses TRBV6-5 and TRBJ1-1, and 7 junction bases match TRBD1. The nucleotide sequence reads as follows: TGTGCCAGCAGTCAACGACAGGGGAACACTGAAGCTTTCTTT. The translation is CASSQRQGNTEAFF.